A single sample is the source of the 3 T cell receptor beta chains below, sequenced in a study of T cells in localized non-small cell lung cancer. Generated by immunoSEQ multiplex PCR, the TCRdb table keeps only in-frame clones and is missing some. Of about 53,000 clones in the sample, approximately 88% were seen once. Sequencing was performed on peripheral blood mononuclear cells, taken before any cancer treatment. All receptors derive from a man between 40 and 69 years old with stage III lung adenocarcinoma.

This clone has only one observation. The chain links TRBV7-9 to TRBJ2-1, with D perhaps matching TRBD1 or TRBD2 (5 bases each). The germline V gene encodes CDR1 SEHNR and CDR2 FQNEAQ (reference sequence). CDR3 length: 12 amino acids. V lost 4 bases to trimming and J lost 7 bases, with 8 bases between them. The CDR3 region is CASSSGRNEQFF. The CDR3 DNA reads TGTGCCAGCAGCTCGGGACGAAATGAGCAGTTCTTC.

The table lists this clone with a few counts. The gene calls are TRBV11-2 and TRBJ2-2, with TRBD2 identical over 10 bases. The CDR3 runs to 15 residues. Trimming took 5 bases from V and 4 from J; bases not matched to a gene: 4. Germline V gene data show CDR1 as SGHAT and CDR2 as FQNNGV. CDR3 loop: CASSPGLARTGELFF. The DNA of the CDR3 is TGTGCCAGCAGCCCGGGACTAGCGCGCACCGGGGAGCTGTTTTTT.

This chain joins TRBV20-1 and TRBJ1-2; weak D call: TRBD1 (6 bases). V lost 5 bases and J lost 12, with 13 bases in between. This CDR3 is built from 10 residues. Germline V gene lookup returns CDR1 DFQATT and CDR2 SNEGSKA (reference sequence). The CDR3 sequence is CSAGNRENTF. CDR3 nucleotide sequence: TGCAGTGCTGGTAACAGGGAAAACACCTTC.